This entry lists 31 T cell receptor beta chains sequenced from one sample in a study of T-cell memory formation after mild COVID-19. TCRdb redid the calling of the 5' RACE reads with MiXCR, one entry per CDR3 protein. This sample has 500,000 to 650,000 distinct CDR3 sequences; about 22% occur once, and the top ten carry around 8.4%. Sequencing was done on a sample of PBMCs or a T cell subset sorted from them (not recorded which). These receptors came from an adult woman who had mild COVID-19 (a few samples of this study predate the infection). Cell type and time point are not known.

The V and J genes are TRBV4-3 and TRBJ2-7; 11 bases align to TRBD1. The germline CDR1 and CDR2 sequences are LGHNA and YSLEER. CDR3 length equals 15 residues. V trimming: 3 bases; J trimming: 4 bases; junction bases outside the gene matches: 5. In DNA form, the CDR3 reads TGCGCCAGCAGCCACGGGACAGGGGGACAGTACGAGCAGTACTTC. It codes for CASSHGTGGQYEQYF.

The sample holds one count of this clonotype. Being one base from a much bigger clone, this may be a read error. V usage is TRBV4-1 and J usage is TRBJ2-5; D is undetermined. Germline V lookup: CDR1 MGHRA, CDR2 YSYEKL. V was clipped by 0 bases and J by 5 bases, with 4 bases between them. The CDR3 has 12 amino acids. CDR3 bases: TGCGCCAGCAGCCAAGATTGGGAGACCCAGTACTTC. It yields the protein CASSQDWETQYF.

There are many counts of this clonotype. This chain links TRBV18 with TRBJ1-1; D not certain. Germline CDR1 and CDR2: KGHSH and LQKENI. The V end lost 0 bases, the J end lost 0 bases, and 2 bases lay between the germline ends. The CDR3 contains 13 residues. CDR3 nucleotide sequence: TGTGCCAGCTCACCACCGATGAACACTGAAGCTTTCTTT. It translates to CASSPPMNTEAFF.

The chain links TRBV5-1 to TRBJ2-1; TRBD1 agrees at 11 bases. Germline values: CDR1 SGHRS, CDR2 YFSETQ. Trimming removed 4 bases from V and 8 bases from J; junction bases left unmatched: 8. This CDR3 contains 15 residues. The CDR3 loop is CASSNRDRGSYEQFF. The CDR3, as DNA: TGCGCCAGCAGCAACCGGGACAGGGGGTCTTATGAGCAGTTCTTC. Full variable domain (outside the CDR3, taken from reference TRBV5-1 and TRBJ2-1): KAGVTQTPRYLIKTRGQQVTLSCSPISGHRSVSWYQQTPGQGLQFLFEYFSETQRNKGNFPGRFSGRQFSNSRSEMNVSTLELGDSALYLCASSNRDRGSYEQFFGPGTRLTVL.

The CDR3 sequence: CASRSAASLGIDTQYF. The CDR3 DNA reads TGTGCCAGCAGGTCTGCGGCTAGTCTTGGCATAGATACGCAGTATTTT. This chain joins TRBV25-1 and TRBJ2-3; D is undetermined. V was cut by 6 bases and J by 5 bases, with 21 bases left in between. In germline, CDR1 is MGHDK, CDR2 SYGVNS. CDR3 length equals 16 residues.

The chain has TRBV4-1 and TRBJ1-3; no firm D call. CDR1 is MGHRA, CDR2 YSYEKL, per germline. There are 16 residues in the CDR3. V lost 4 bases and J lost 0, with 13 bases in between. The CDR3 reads CASSPVGVSSGNTIYF. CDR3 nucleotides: TGCGCCAGCAGCCCTGTTGGAGTCTCCTCTGGAAACACCATATATTTT.

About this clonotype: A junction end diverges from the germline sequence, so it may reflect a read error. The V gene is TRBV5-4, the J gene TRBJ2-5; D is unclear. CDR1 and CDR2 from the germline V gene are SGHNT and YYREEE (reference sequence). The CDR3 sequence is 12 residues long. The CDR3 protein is CASSGHQETKYF. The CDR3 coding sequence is TGTGCCAGCAGCGGTCATCAAGAGACCAAGTACTTC.

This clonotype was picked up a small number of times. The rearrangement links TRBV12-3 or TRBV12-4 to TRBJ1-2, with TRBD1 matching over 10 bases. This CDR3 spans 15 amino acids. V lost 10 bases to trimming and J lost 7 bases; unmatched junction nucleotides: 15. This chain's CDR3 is CATSPRTGGVRGYTF. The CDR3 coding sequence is TGTGCCACGAGCCCGAGGACAGGGGGTGTTCGTGGCTACACCTTC.

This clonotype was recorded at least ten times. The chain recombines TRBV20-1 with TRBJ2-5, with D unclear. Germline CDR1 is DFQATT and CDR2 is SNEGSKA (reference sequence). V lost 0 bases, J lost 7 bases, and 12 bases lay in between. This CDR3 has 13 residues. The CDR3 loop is CSARDGSEGTQYF. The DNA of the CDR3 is TGCAGTGCTAGAGATGGTAGTGAAGGGACCCAGTACTTC.

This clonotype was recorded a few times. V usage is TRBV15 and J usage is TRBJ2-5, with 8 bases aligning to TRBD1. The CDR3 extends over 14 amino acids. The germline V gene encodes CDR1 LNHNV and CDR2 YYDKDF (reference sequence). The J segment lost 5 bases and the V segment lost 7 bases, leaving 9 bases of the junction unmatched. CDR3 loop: CATIADRGAETQYF. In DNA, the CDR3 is TGTGCCACCATAGCTGACAGGGGTGCGGAGACCCAGTACTTC.

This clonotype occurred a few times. CDR3 nucleotide sequence: TGCGCCAGCAGCCAGGTCGTGAGGGGCGCAGATACGCAGTATTTT. Translation gives CASSQVVRGADTQYF. This chain joins TRBV4-1 and TRBJ2-3, with D perhaps being TRBD1 or TRBD2 (5 bases each). Germline V gene data show CDR1 as MGHRA and CDR2 as YSYEKL. The ends were cut back, 3 bases at V and 4 bases at J, with 14 bases in the middle. The CDR3 runs to 15 residues.

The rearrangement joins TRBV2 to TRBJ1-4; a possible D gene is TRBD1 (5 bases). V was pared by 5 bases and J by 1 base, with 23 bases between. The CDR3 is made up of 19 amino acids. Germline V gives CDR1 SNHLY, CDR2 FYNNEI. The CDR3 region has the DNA TGTGCCAGCAGTCATGCCCGACAGCCTAATCAGGAAACTAATGAAAAACTGTTTTTT. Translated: CASSHARQPNQETNEKLFF. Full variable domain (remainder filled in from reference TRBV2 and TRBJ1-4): EPEVTQTPSHQVTQMGQEVILRCVPISNHLYFYWYRQILGQKVEFLVSFYNNEISEKSEIFDDQFSVERPDGSNFTLKIRSTKLEDSAMYFCASSHARQPNQETNEKLFFGSGTQLSVL.

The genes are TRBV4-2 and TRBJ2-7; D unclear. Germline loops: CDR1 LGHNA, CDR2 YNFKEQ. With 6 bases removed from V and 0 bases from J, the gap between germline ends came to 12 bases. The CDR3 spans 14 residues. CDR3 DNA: TGTGCCAGCAGAGTACTACCGAGCTCCTACGAGCAGTACTTC. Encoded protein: CASRVLPSSYEQYF.

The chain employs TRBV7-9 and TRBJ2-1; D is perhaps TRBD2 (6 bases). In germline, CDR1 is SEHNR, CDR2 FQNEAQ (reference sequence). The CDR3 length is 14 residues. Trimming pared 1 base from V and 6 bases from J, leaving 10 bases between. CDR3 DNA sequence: TGTGCCAGCAGCTTAGTTTTGGGAGGCAATGAGCAGTTCTTC. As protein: CASSLVLGGNEQFF.

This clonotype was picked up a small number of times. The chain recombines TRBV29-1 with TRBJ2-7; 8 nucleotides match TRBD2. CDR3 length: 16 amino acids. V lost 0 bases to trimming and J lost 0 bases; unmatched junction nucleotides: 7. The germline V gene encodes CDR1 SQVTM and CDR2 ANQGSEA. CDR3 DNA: TGCAGCGTTGAAGATCGAGGTAGCGGGATCTCCTACGAGCAGTACTTC. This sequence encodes CSVEDRGSGISYEQYF.

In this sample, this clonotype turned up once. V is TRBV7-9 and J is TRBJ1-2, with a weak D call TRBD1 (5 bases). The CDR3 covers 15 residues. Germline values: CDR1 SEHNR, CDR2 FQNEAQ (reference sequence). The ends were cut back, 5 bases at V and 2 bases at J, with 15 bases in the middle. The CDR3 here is CASSENPGRNYGYTF. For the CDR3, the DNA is TGTGCCAGCAGCGAGAACCCGGGACGGAACTATGGCTACACCTTC.

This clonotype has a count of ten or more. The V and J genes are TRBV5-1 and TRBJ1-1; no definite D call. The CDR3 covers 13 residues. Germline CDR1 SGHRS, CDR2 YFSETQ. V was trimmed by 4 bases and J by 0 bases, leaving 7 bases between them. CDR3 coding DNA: TGCGCCAGCAGCCCCGAGGTGAACACTGAAGCTTTCTTT. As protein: CASSPEVNTEAFF. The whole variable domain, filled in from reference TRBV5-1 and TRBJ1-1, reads KAGVTQTPRYLIKTRGQQVTLSCSPISGHRSVSWYQQTPGQGLQFLFEYFSETQRNKGNFPGRFSGRQFSNSRSEMNVSTLELGDSALYLCASSPEVNTEAFFGQGTRLTVV.

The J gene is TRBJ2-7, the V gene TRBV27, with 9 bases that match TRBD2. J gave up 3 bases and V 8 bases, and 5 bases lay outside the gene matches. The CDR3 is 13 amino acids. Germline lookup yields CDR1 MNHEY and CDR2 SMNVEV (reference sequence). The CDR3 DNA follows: TGTGCCAGCCGGGCGGGAGGGATCTACGAGCAGTACTTC. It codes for CASRAGGIYEQYF.

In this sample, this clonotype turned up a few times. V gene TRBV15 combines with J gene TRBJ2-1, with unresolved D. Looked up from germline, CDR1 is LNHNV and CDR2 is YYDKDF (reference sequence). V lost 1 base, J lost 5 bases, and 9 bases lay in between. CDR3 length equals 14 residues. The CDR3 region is CATSRVGQDNEQFF. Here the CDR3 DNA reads TGTGCCACCAGCAGAGTAGGGCAAGACAATGAGCAGTTCTTC.

This CDR3 reads CASSYSRTGTSGANVLTF. In nucleotides, the CDR3 is TGTGCCAGCAGTTACTCCCGGACAGGAACCTCTGGGGCCAACGTCCTGACTTTC. The chain links TRBV6-6 to TRBJ2-6; TRBD1 matches 7 bases. The CDR3 runs 18 residues. V lost 0 bases, J lost 0 bases, and 5 bases stayed unmatched. CDR1 is MNHNY and CDR2 is SVGAGI in the germline V gene (reference sequence).

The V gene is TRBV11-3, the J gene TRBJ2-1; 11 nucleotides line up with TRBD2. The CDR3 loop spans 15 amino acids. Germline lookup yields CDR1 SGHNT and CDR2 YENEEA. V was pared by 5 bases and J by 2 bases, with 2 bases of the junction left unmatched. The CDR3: CASSMTSGTYNEQFF. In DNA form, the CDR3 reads TGTGCCAGCAGCATGACTAGCGGGACCTACAATGAGCAGTTCTTC.

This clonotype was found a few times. The CDR3 sequence: CASSSLSGSSTDTQYF. The CDR3 coding sequence is TGTGCCAGCAGTTCCCTGAGCGGGTCTAGCACAGATACGCAGTATTTT. The gene calls are TRBV2 and TRBJ2-3; D is possibly TRBD2 (6 bases). There are 16 residues in the CDR3. The ends were cut back, 5 bases at V and 0 bases at J, with 15 bases in the middle. From germline, CDR1 is SNHLY and CDR2 FYNNEI.

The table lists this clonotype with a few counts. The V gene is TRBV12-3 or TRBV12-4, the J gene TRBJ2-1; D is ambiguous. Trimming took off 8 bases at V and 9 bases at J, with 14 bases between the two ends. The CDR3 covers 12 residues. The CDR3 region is CASSFLFGEQFF. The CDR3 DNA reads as TGTGCCAGCTCCTTCCTGTTTGGTGAGCAGTTCTTC.

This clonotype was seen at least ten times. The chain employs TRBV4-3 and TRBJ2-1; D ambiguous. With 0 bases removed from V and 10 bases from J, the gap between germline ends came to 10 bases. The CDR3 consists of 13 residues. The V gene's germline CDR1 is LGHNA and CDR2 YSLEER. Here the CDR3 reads CASSQDFRGEQFF. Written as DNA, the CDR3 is TGCGCCAGCAGCCAAGATTTCCGAGGAGAGCAGTTCTTC.

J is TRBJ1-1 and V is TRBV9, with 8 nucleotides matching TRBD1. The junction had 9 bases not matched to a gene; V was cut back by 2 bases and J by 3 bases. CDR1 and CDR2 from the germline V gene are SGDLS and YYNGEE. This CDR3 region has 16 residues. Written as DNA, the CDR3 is TGTGCCAGCAGCGTGACGCAGGGGGCCAGTTACACTGAAGCTTTCTTT. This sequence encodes CASSVTQGASYTEAFF.

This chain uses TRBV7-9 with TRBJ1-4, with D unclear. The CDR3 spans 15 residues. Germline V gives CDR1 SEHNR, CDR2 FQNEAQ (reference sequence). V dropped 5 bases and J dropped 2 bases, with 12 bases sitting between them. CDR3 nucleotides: TGTGCCAGCAGCCCCCTGGGGTTGACTAATGAAAAACTGTTTTTT. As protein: CASSPLGLTNEKLFF.

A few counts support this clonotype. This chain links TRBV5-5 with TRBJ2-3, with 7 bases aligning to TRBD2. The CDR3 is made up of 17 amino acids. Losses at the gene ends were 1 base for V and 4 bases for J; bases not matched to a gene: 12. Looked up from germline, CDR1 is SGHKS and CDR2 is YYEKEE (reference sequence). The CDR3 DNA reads TGTGCCAGCAGCTTGCCGGGTGACGGGAGGACCCCAGATACGCAGTATTTT. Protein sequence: CASSLPGDGRTPDTQYF. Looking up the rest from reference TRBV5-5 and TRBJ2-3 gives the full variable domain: DAGVTQSPTHLIKTRGQQVTLRCSPISGHKSVSWYQQVLGQGPQFIFQYYEKEERGRGNFPDRFSARQFPNYSSELNVNALLLGDSALYLCASSLPGDGRTPDTQYFGPGTRLTVL.

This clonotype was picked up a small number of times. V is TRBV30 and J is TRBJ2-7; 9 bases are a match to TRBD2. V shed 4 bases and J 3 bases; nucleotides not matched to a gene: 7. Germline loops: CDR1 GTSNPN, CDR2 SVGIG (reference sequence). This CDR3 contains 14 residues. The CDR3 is CAWTKRGAVYEQYF. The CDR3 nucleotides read TGTGCCTGGACGAAGCGGGGGGCGGTCTACGAGCAGTACTTC.

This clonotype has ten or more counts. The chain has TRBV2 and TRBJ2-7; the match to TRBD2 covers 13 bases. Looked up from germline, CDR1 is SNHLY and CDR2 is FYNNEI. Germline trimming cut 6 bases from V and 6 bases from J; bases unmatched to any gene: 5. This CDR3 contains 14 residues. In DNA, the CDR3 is TGTGCCAGCAGCGGACTAGCGGGAGTCTCCGAGCAGTACTTC. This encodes CASSGLAGVSEQYF.

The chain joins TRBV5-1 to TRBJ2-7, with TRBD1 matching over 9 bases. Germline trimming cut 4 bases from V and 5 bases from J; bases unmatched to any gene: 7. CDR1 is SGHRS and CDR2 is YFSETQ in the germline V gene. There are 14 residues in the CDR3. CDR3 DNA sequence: TGCGCCAGCAGCGTCGGGACAGGGAGGGACGAGCAGTACTTC. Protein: CASSVGTGRDEQYF.

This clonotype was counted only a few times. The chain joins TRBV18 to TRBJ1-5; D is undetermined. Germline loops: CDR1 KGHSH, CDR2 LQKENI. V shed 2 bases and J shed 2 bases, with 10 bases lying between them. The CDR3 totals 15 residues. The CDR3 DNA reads TGTGCCAGCTCACCAATGGGTCTTGGCAATCAGCCCCAGCATTTT. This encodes CASSPMGLGNQPQHF.